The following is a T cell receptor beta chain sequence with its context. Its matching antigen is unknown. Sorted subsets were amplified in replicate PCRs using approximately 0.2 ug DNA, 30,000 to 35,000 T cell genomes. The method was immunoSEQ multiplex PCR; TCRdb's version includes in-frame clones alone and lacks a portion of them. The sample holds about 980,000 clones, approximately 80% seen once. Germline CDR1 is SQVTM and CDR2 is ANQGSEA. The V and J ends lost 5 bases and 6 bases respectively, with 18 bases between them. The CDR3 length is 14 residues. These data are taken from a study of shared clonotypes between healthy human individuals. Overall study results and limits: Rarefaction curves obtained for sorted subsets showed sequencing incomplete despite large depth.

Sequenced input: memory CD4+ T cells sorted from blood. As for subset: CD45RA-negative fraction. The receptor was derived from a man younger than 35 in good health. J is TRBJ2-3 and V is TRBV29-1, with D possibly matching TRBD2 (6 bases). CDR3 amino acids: CSVRRAGSQDTQYF. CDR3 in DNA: TGCAGCGTTCGGAGGGCGGGGAGCCAGGATACGCAGTATTTT.